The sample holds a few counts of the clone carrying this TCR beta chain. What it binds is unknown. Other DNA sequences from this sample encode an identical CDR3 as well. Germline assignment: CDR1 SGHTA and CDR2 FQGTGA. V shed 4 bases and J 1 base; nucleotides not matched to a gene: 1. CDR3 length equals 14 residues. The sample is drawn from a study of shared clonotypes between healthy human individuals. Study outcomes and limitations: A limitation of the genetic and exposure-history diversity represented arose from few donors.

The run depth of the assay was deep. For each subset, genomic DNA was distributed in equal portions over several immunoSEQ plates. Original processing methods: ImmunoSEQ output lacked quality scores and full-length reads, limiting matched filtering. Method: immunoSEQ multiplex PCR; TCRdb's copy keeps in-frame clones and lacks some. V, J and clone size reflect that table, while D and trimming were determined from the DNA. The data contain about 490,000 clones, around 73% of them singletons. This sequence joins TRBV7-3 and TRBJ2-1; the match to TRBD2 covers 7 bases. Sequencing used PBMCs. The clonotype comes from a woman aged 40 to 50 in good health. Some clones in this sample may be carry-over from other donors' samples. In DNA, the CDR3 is TGTGCCAGCAGCTCTAGCGGATCCTACAATGAGCAGTTCTTC. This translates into CASSSSGSYNEQFF.